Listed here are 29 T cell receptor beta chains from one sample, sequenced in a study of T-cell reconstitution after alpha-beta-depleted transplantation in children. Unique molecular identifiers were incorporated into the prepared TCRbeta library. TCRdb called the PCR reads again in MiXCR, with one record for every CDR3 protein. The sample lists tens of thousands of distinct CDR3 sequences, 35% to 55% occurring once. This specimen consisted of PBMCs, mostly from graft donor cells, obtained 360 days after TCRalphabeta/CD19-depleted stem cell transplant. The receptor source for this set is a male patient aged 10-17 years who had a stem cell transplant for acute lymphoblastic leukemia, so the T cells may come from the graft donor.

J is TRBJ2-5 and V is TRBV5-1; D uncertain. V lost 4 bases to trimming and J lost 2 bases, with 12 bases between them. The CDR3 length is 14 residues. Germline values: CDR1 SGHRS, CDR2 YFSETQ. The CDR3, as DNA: TGCGCCAGCAGCCCCTCAGGATTACAAGAGACCCAGTACTTC. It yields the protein CASSPSGLQETQYF.

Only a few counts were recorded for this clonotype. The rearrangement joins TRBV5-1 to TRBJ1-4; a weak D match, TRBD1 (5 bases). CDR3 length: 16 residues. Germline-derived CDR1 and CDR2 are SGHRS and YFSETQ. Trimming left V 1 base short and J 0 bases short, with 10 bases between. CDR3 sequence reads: CASSLQWGATNEKLFF. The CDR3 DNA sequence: TGCGCCAGCAGCTTGCAGTGGGGGGCAACTAATGAAAAACTGTTTTTT.

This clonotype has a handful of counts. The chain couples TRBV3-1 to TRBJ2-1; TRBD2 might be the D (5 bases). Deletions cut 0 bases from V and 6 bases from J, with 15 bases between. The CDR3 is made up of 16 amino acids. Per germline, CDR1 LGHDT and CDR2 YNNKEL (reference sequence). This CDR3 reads CASSQEKAGGGNEQFF. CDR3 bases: TGTGCCAGCAGCCAAGAAAAGGCCGGAGGTGGCAATGAGCAGTTCTTC.

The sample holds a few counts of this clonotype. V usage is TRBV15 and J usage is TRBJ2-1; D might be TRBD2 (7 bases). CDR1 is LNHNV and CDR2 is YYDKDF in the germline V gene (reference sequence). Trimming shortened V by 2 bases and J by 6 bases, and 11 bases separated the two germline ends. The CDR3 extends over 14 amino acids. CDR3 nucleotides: TGTGCCACCAGCAGAACGGGGGGCCTCAATGAGCAGTTCTTC. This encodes CATSRTGGLNEQFF. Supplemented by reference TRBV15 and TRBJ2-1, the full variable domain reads DAMVIQNPRYQVTQFGKPVTLSCSQTLNHNVMYWYQQKSSQAPKLLFHYYDKDFNNEADTPDNFQSRRPNTSFCFLDIRSPGLGDTAMYLCATSRTGGLNEQFFGPGTRLTVL.

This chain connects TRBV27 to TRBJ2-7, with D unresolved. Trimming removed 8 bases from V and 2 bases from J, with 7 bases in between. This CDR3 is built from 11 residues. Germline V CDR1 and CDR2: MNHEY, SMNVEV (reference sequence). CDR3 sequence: CASPHPYEQYF. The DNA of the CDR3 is TGTGCCAGCCCTCACCCCTACGAGCAGTACTTC.

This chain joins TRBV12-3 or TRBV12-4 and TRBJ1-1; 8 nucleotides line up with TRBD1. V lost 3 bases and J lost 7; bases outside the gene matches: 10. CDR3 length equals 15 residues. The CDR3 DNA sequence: TGTGCCAGCAGTTTCCCTCTCAGGGGGCCGGATGAAGCTTTCTTT. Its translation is CASSFPLRGPDEAFF.

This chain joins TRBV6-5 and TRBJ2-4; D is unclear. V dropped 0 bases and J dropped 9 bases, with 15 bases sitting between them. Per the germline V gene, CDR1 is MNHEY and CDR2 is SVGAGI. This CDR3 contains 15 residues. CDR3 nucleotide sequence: TGTGCCAGCAGTTACTCGAGCCGAGGTTTGGGCATTCAGTACTTC. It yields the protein CASSYSSRGLGIQYF.

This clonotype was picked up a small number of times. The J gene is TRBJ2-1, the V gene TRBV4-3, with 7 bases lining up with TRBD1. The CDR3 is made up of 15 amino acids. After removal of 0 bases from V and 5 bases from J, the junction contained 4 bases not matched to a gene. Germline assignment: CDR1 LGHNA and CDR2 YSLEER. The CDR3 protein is CASSQENTGDNEQFF. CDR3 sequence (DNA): TGCGCCAGCAGCCAAGAAAACACAGGGGACAATGAGCAGTTCTTC.

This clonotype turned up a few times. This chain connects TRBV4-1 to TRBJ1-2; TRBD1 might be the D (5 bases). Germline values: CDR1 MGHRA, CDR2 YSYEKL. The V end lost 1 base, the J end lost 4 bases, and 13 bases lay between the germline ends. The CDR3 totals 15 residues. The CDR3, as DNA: TGCGCCAGCAGCCAAGTTGACAGCAGGAGCTATGGCTACACCTTC. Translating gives CASSQVDSRSYGYTF.

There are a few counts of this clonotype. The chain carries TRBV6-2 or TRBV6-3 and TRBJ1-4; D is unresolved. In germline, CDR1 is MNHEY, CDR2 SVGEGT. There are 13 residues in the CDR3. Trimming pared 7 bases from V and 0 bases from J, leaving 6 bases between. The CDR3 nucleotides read TGTGCCAGCACCGAAACAACTAATGAAAAACTGTTTTTT. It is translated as CASTETTNEKLFF.

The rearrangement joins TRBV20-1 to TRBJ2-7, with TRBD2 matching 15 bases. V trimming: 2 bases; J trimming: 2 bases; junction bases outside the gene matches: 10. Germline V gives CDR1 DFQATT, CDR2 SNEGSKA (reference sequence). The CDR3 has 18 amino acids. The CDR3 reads CSARPGLAGGPSTYEQYF. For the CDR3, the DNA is TGCAGTGCTAGACCCGGACTAGCGGGAGGGCCAAGTACCTACGAGCAGTACTTC.

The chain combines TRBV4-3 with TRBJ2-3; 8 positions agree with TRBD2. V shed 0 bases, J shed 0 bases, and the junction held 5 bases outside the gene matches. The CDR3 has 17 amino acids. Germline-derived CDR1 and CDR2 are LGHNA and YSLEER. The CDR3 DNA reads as TGCGCCAGCAGCCAAGATCGAGCTAGCGGGAGCACAGATACGCAGTATTTT. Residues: CASSQDRASGSTDTQYF.

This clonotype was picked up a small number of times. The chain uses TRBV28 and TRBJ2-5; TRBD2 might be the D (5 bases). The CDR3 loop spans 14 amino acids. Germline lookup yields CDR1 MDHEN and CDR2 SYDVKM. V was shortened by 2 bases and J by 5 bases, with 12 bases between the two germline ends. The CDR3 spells CASSLIASQETQYF. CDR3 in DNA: TGTGCCAGCAGTTTAATAGCGAGTCAGGAGACCCAGTACTTC.

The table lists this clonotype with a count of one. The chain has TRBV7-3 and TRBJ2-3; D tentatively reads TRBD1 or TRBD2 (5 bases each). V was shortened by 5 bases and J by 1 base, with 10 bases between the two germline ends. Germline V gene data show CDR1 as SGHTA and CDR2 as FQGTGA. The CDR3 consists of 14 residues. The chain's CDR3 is CASSPGTGTDTQYF. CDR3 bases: TGTGCCAGCAGCCCAGGGACGGGCACAGATACGCAGTATTTT.

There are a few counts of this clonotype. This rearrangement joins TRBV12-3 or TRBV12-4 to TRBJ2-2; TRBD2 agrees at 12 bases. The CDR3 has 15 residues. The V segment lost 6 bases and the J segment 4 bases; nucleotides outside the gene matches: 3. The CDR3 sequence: CASSPSGGATGELFF. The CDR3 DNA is TGTGCCAGCAGCCCTAGCGGGGGGGCCACCGGGGAGCTGTTTTTT.

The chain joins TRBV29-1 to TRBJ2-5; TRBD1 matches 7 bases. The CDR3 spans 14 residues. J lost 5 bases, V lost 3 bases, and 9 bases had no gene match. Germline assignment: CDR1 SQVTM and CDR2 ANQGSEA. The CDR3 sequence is CSVDQGDRWETQYF. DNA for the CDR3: TGCAGCGTTGACCAGGGGGACCGGTGGGAGACCCAGTACTTC. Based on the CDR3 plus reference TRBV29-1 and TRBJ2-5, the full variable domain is SAVISQKPSRDICQRGTSLTIQCQVDSQVTMMFWYRQQPGQSLTLIATANQGSEATYESGFVIDKFPISRPNLTFSTLTVSNMSPEDSSIYLCSVDQGDRWETQYFGPGTRLLVL.

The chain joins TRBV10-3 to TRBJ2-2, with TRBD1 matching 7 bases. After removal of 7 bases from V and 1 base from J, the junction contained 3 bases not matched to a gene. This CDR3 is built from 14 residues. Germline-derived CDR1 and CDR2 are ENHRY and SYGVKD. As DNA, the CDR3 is TGTGCCATCAAGGGGGCGGGGAACACCGGGGAGCTGTTTTTT. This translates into CAIKGAGNTGELFF.

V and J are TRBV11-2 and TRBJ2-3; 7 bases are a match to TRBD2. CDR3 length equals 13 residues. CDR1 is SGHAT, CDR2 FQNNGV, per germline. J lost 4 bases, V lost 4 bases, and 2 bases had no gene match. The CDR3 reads CASSWGGADTQYF. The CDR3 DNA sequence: TGTGCCAGCAGCTGGGGAGGGGCAGATACGCAGTATTTT.

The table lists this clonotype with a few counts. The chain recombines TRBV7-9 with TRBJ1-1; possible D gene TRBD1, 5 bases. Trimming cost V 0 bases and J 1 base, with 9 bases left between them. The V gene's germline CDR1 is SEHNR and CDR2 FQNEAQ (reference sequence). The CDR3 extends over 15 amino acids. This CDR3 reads CASSLAPGRNTEAFF. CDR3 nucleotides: TGTGCCAGCAGCTTAGCCCCAGGGCGGAACACTGAAGCTTTCTTT.

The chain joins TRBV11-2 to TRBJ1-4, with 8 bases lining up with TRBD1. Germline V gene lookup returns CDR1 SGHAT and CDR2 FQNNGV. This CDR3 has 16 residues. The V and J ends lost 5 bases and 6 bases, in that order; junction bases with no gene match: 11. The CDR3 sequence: CASSPRRTGPHEKLFF. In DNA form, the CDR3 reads TGTGCCAGCAGCCCCCGTCGGACAGGGCCTCATGAAAAACTGTTTTTT.

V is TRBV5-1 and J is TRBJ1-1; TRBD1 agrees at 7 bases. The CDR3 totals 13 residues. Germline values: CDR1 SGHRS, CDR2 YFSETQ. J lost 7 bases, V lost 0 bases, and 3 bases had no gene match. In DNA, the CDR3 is TGCGCCAGCAGCTTGGGACAGGGCGTTGAAGCTTTCTTT. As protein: CASSLGQGVEAFF.

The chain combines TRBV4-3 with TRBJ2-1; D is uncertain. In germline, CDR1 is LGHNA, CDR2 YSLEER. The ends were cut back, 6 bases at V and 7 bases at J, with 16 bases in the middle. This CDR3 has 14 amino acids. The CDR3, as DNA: TGCGCCAGCAGTCCTAAAGGAAGGGCGAATGAGCAGTTCTTC. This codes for CASSPKGRANEQFF.

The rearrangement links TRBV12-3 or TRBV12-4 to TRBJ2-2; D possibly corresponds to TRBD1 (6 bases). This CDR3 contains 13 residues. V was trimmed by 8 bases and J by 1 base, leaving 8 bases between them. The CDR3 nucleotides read TGTGCCAGCTCGGACAGGAACACCGGGGAGCTGTTTTTT. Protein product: CASSDRNTGELFF.

CDR3 bases: TGTGCCAGCAGCCCAGAGGGGGGAGCGAACACCGGGGAGCTGTTTTTT. As protein: CASSPEGGANTGELFF. J is TRBJ2-2 and V is TRBV9; TRBD1 or TRBD2 may be the D gene (6 bases each). V lost 4 bases and J 0 bases, leaving 13 bases between the germline ends. Germline CDR1 is SGDLS and CDR2 is YYNGEE. The CDR3 contains 16 residues.

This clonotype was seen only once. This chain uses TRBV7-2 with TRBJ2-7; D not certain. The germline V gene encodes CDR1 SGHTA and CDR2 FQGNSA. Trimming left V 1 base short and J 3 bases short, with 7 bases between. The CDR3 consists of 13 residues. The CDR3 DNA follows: TGTGCCAGCAGCTTAGATAGCCGCTACGAGCAGTACTTC. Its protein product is CASSLDSRYEQYF.

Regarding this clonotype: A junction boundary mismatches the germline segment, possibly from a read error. The CDR3 here is CASSPTGDRGLFF. In nucleotides, the CDR3 is TGTGCCAGCAGTCCAACGGGGGACAGGGGTCTCTTCTTC. V is TRBV27 and J is TRBJ2-7; 10 bases map to TRBD1. The CDR3 is made up of 13 amino acids. CDR1 MNHEY and CDR2 SMNVEV come from the germline V gene (reference sequence).

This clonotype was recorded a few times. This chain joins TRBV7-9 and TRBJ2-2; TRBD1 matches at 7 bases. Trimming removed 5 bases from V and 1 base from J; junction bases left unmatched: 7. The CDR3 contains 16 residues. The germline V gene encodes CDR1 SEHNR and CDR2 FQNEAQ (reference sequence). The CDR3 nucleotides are TGTGCCAGCAGCCAATCCGGGACAGTGAACACCGGGGAGCTGTTTTTT. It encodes CASSQSGTVNTGELFF. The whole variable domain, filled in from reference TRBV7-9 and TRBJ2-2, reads DTGVSQNPRHKITKRGQNVTFRCDPISEHNRLYWYRQTLGQGPEFLTYFQNEAQLEKSRLLSDRFSAERPKGSFSTLEIQRTEQGDSAMYLCASSQSGTVNTGELFFGEGSRLTVL.

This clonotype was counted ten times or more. CDR3 amino acids: CASTGVGDRGVHEQYF. Written as DNA, the CDR3 is TGTGCCAGCACAGGAGTAGGGGACAGGGGAGTTCACGAGCAGTACTTC. V gene TRBV7-9 combines with J gene TRBJ2-7, with 10 bases lining up with TRBD1. Germline lookup yields CDR1 SEHNR and CDR2 FQNEAQ (reference sequence). V trimming: 7 bases; J trimming: 5 bases; junction bases outside the gene matches: 14. CDR3 length: 16 amino acids.

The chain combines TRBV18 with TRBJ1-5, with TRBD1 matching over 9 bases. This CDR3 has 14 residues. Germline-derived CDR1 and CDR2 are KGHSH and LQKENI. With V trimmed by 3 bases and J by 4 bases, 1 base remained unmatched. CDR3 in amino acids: CASSPGTGNQPQHF. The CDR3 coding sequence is TGTGCCAGCTCACCGGGGACAGGGAATCAGCCCCAGCATTTT. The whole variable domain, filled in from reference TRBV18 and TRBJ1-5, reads NAGVMQNPRHLVRRRGQEARLRCSPMKGHSHVYWYRQLPEEGLKFMVYLQKENIIDESGMPKERFSAEFPKEGPSILRIQQVVRGDSAAYFCASSPGTGNQPQHFGDGTRLSIL.